This paragraph covers one T cell receptor (beta chain) sequence. Antigen unknown. This sample stems from a study of cytomegalovirus exposure and HLA in healthy donors. In the study overall: Earlier results showed approximately 120 million unique TCR beta sequences derived from 150 million to 200 million T cells.

Study observations and caveats: The investigators catalogued 150 to 200 TCR beta chains as cytomegalovirus-associated. Donors belonging to an Asian-associated ancestry cluster reportedly showed fewer N-insertions in productive TCRs than the approximately 700-donor mean, according to what a later analysis found. Presence/absence analyses supposed approximately even sequencing depth among donors.

The PCR contained 60 Vbeta and 13 Jbeta primers. Assay used: immunoSEQ multiplex PCR; TCRdb lists only in-frame clones, some missing. The sample lists tens of thousands of clones, 81% occurring once. V shed 0 bases and J shed 4 bases, with 4 bases lying between them. The germline CDR1 and CDR2 sequences are MNHEY and SVGAGI. The length of the CDR3 is 13 residues. Sequencing used PBMCs. The TCR sequence derives from a girl aged 2-10 years in good health and CMV-seropositive. The chain carries TRBV6-5 and TRBJ1-3; D not resolved. The CDR3 spells CASSYSLGNTIYF. CDR3 DNA sequence: TGTGCCAGCAGTTACTCTTTAGGAAACACCATATATTTT.